This T cell receptor beta chain originates from a study of blood T cell repertoires in COVID-19. Study-level background: Acute and convalescent COVID-19 samples came from the United States, Italy and Spain. From T cells, B-cell-depleted T cells, or PBMCs came the material, which was cDNA or gDNA.

This clone turned up a few times. In the study's own analysis: Estimation of nucleated cell counts relied on the amplification of reference gene primers. This table comes from immunoSEQ multiplex PCR, and its TCRdb copy is limited to in-frame clones, with some not included. From that table come the V and J calls and clone size; the DNA was used to work out D and trimming. The profile shows fewer than 250,000 clones, around 80% of them singletons. Clinical history as reported by participants underpinned cohort assignment. V was clipped by 3 bases and J by 6 bases; unmatched bases: 5. There are 14 residues in the CDR3. The germline V gene has CDR1 SGDLS and CDR2 YYNGEE.

The sequencing input was PBMCs or T cells enriched from blood (not recorded which). The TCR sequence derives from a woman in her thirties or forties with acute COVID-19. The J gene is TRBJ1-5, the V gene TRBV9; 8 bases are a match to TRBD1. The CDR3 DNA follows: TGTGCCAGCAGCGGCGGACAGGGACGTCAGCCCCAGCATTTT. Protein: CASSGGQGRQPQHF. The full variable domain, with the rest looked up from reference TRBV9 and TRBJ1-5, is DSGVTQTPKHLITATGQRVTLRCSPRSGDLSVYWYQQSLDQGLQFLIQYYNGEERAKGNILERFSAQQFPDLHSELNLSSLELGDSALYFCASSGGQGRQPQHFGDGTRLSIL.